The clone carrying this T cell receptor (beta chain) was counted at least ten times. TCRdb re-derived calls from the 5' RACE reads in MiXCR, one entry per CDR3 protein. Seen here are about 64,000 distinct CDR3 sequences, approximately 9.2% observed once, and the top ten hold around 15%. The record originates from a study of early T cells in non-severe SARS-CoV-2 infection. The source is an adult who was a healthcare worker with PCR-confirmed SARS-CoV-2 infection or an uninfected control (not recorded which). Source: whole blood, taken at baseline.

The CDR3 DNA sequence: TGTGCCAGCAGCTTCACTAGCGGGAAAACGGATGAGCAGTTCTTC. It is translated as CASSFTSGKTDEQFF. V and J are TRBV11-2 and TRBJ2-1; 10 positions match TRBD2. The length of the CDR3 is 15 residues. Germline V CDR1 and CDR2: SGHAT, FQNNGV. The J segment lost 8 bases and the V segment lost 3 bases, leaving 7 bases of the junction unmatched. Full variable domain (rest looked up from reference TRBV11-2 and TRBJ2-1): EAGVAQSPRYKIIEKRQSVAFWCNPISGHATLYWYQQILGQGPKLLIQFQNNGVVDDSQLPKDRFSAERLKGVDSTLKIQPAKLEDSAVYLCASSFTSGKTDEQFFGPGTRLTVL.